The rows below give T cell receptor beta chains drawn from one sample of a study of OX40 agonist ivuxolimab in advanced cancers. Sequencing was performed with immunoSEQ multiplex PCR; in TCRdb, only in-frame clones are kept and a portion is missing. The sample yields around 82,000 clones, 85% to 90% seen once. The sequences come from CD4+ or CD8+ T cells sorted from blood, collected in a trial of the OX40 agonist ivuxolimab. Receptors originate from an adult with an advanced solid tumor such as melanoma, head and neck, liver or kidney cancer. The CDR3 runs from the conserved cysteine through the conserved F or W. Fields, in order: V gene, CDR3 protein.

TRBV5-1	CASSLVQAGETQYF
TRBV7-2	CASSIRTGRGTQYF
TRBV28	CASSFESARPSYGYTF
TRBV18	CASSITEGLDYEQYF
TRBV6-1	CASRSWGSNTGELFF
TRBV5-4	CASSFSGGPTDTQYF
TRBV9	CASSDRQGGGVNTEAFF
TRBV10-3	CAIQDREDEKLFF
TRBV11-2	CASSDFFSNSYEQYF
TRBV29-1	CSVHNSTGNTIYF
TRBV9	CASSVARGRNYGYTF
TRBV7-6	CASRGQANTGELFF
TRBV6-5	CASSSPLSGGAYEQYF
TRBV6-5	CAAWEHGATEAFF
TRBV27	CASSQTRATNEKLFF
TRBV9	CASSAATANTEAFF
TRBV7-2	CASSLGPGGAGEKLFF
TRBV11-2	CASSLQPQGGETQYF
TRBV6-1	CASSEGTGRVTF
TRBV5-4	CASRMGSERQFF